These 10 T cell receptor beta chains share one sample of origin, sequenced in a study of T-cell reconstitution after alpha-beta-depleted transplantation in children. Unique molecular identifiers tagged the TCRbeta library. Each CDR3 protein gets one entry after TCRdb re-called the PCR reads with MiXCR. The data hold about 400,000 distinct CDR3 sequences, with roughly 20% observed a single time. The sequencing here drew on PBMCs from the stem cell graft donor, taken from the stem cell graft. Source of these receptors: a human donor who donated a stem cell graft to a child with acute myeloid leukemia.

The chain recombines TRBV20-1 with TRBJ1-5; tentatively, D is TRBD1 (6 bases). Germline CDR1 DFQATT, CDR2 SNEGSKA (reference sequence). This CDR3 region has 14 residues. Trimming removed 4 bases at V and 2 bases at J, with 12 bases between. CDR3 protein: CSATWDNGNQPQHF. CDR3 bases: TGCAGTGCTACCTGGGACAACGGCAATCAGCCCCAGCATTTT.

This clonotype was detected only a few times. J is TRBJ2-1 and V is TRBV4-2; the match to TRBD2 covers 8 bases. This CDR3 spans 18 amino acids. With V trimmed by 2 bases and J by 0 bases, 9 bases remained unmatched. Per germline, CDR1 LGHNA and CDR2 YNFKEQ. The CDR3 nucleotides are TGTGCCAGCAGCCAACAGACTCTTGGGACTAGCTCCTACAATGAGCAGTTCTTC. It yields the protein CASSQQTLGTSSYNEQFF.

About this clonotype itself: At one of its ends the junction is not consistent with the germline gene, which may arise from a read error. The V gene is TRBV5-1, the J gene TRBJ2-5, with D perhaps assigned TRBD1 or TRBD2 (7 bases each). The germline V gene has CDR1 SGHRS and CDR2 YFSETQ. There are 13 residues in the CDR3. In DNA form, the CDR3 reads TGCGCCATCAGCAAGCAGGGGGGGGAGACCCAGTACTTC. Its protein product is CAISKQGGETQYF.

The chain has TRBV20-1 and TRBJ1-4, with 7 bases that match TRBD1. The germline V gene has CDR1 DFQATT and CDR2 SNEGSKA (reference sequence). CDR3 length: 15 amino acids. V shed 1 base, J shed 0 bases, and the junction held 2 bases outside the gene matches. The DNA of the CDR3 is TGCAGTGCTAGAGGGACAGGCACAACTAATGAAAAACTGTTTTTT. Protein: CSARGTGTTNEKLFF.

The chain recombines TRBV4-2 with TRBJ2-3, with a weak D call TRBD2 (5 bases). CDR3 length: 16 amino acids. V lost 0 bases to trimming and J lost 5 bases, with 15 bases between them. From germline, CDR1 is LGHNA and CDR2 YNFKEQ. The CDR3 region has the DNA TGTGCCAGCAGCCAAGATAGGGAGCCGGGTGGAGATACGCAGTATTTT. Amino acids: CASSQDREPGGDTQYF.

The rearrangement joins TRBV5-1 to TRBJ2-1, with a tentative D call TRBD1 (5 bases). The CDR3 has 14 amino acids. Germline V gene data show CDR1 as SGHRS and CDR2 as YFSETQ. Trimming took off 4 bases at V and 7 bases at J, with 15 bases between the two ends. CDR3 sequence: CASSTFLQENEQFF. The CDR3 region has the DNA TGCGCCAGCAGCACCTTCCTACAGGAAAATGAGCAGTTCTTC. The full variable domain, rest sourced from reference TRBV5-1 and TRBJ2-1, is KAGVTQTPRYLIKTRGQQVTLSCSPISGHRSVSWYQQTPGQGLQFLFEYFSETQRNKGNFPGRFSGRQFSNSRSEMNVSTLELGDSALYLCASSTFLQENEQFFGPGTRLTVL.

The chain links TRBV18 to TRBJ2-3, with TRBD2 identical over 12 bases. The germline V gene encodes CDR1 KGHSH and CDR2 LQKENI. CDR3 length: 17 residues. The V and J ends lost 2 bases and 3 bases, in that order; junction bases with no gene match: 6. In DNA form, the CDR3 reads TGTGCCAGCTCACCATTCCCCCTAGCGGGAGGGACAGATACGCAGTATTTT. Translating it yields CASSPFPLAGGTDTQYF.

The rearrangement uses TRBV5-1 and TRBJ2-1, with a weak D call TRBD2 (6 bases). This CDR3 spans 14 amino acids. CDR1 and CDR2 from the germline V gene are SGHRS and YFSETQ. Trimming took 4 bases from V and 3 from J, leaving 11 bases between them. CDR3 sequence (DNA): TGCGCCAGCAGCGCCTCGGGAGTCTACAATGAGCAGTTCTTC. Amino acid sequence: CASSASGVYNEQFF.

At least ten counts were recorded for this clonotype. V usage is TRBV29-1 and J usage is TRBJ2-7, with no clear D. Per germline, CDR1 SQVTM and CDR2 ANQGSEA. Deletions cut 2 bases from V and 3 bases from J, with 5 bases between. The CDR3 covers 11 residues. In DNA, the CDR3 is TGCAGCGTTGAATTCAGCTACGAGCAGTACTTC. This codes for CSVEFSYEQYF.

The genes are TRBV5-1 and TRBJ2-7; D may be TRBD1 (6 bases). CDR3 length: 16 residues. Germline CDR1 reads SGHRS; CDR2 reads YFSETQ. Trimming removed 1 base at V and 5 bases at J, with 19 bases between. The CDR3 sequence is CASSLFGIGTINEQYF. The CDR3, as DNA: TGCGCCAGCAGCTTGTTTGGCATTGGGACAATCAACGAGCAGTACTTC.